This T cell receptor beta chain was captured in a study of blood T cell repertoires in COVID-19. Overall study: Specimens from acute and convalescent COVID-19 originated in the United States, Italy and Spain. From T cells, B-cell-depleted T cells, or PBMCs came the material, which was cDNA or gDNA.

This CDR3 comprises 15 residues. Per the germline V gene, CDR1 is SGHTA and CDR2 is FQGNSA. V was pared by 4 bases and J by 3 bases, with 12 bases between. Methods used by the authors: Estimation of nucleated cell counts relied on the amplification of reference gene primers. TCRdb's copy holds only in-frame clones and misses some; the assay was immunoSEQ multiplex PCR. D and trimming come from the DNA, and the V and J calls and clone size come from that table. The sample includes about 120,000 clones, 72% of them seen just once. The chain employs TRBV7-2 and TRBJ1-4, with D possibly TRBD1 on 5 matching bases. This TCR was sampled from a woman in her sixties with acute or convalescent COVID-19. Sequenced input: peripheral blood. CDR3 bases: TGTGCCAGCAGCTCAACAGGTTTGGCTAATGAAAAACTGTTTTTT. Its protein is CASSSTGLANEKLFF.